A selection of T cell receptor beta chains follows, all from one sample in a study of cytomegalovirus exposure and HLA in healthy donors. This table comes from immunoSEQ multiplex PCR, and its TCRdb copy is limited to in-frame clones, with some not included. The sample holds 150,000 or so clones, roughly 73% seen once. Sequenced sample: PBMCs. Source of these receptors: a woman under 30 in good health and CMV-seronegative. CDR3s include the opening cysteine and the closing phenylalanine or tryptophan. The D gene is left open where the match is weak. Expanded clones get a size class; other rows say once, few or many, or leave the size out.

CDR3 protein: CASKDRDSNQPQHF
CDR3 DNA: TGTGCCAGTAAGGACAGAGATAGCAATCAGCCCCAGCATTTT
V gene: TRBV27
J gene: TRBJ1-5
D gene: -
clone size: few

CDR3 protein: CASTAQGAVTDTQYF
CDR3 DNA: TGTGCCAGCACCGCTCAGGGGGCGGTCACAGATACGCAGTATTTT
V gene: TRBV6-1
J gene: TRBJ2-3
D gene: TRBD1
clone size: few

CDR3 protein: CASGGRSIWADTQYF
CDR3 DNA: TGTGCCAGCGGCGGGAGGAGCATTTGGGCAGATACGCAGTATTTT
V gene: TRBV7-9
J gene: TRBJ2-3
D gene: TRBD2
clone size: few

CDR3 protein: CASSKGAALNTGELFF
CDR3 DNA: TGTGCCAGCAGCAAGGGGGCGGCCCTGAACACCGGGGAGCTGTTTTTT
V gene: TRBV7-2
J gene: TRBJ2-2
D gene: TRBD1
clone size: -

CDR3 protein: CASSGGLAARETQYF
CDR3 DNA: TGTGCCAGCAGCGGGGGACTAGCGGCCCGAGAGACCCAGTACTTC
V gene: TRBV6-1
J gene: TRBJ2-5
D gene: TRBD2
clone size: -

CDR3 protein: CASSSLAGRDTQYF
CDR3 DNA: TGTGCCAGCAGTTCTCTAGCGGGGAGAGATACGCAGTATTTT
V gene: TRBV2
J gene: TRBJ2-3
D gene: TRBD2
clone size: -

CDR3 protein: CASSFGTDYGYTF
CDR3 DNA: TGTGCCAGCAGTTTCGGGACAGACTATGGCTACACCTTC
V gene: TRBV28
J gene: TRBJ1-2
D gene: TRBD1
clone size: -

CDR3 protein: CASSQALRVNNEQFF
CDR3 DNA: TGCGCCAGCAGCCAAGCGCTTCGGGTCAACAATGAGCAGTTCTTC
V gene: TRBV4-3
J gene: TRBJ2-1
D gene: -
clone size: -

CDR3 protein: CASSPGLAGVGDTQYF
CDR3 DNA: TGTGCCAGCTCTCCGGGACTAGCGGGGGTCGGGGATACGCAGTATTTT
V gene: TRBV18
J gene: TRBJ2-3
D gene: TRBD2
clone size: -

CDR3 protein: CAWSVSSLSDTQYF
CDR3 DNA: TGTGCCTGGAGTGTATCTAGCTTGTCAGATACGCAGTATTTT
V gene: TRBV30
J gene: TRBJ2-3
D gene: -
clone size: once

CDR3 protein: CASSYIPGQGTDTQYF
CDR3 DNA: TGTGCCAGCAGTTACATTCCGGGACAGGGGACAGATACGCAGTATTTT
V gene: TRBV6-6
J gene: TRBJ2-3
D gene: TRBD1
clone size: -

CDR3 protein: CASSKTDRGRTEAFF
CDR3 DNA: TGTGCCAGTAGTAAAACCGACAGGGGTAGAACTGAAGCTTTCTTT
V gene: TRBV19
J gene: TRBJ1-1
D gene: TRBD1
clone size: -

CDR3 protein: CASSDRQGGNTIYF
CDR3 DNA: TGTGCCAGCAGCGACCGACAGGGGGGAAACACCATATATTTT
V gene: TRBV9
J gene: TRBJ1-3
D gene: TRBD1
clone size: few

CDR3 protein: CAISEQGRDEQFF
CDR3 DNA: TGTGCCATCAGTGAACAGGGAAGGGATGAGCAGTTCTTC
V gene: TRBV10-3
J gene: TRBJ2-1
D gene: -
clone size: -

CDR3 protein: CASSQEAHRGHGYTF
CDR3 DNA: TGCGCCAGCAGCCAAGAAGCCCACAGGGGGCACGGCTACACCTTC
V gene: TRBV4-3
J gene: TRBJ1-2
D gene: TRBD1
clone size: -

CDR3 protein: CASSLRQGSTDTQYF
CDR3 DNA: TGTGCCAGCAGCCTGCGACAGGGGAGCACAGATACGCAGTATTTT
V gene: TRBV7-7
J gene: TRBJ2-3
D gene: TRBD1
clone size: -

CDR3 protein: CASSMAASGANVLTF
CDR3 DNA: TGTGCCAGTAGTATGGCCGCCTCTGGGGCCAACGTCCTGACTTTC
V gene: TRBV19
J gene: TRBJ2-6
D gene: -
clone size: -

CDR3 protein: CASSWGTGNEKLFF
CDR3 DNA: TGTGCCAGCAGCTGGGGGACAGGGAATGAAAAACTGTTTTTT
V gene: TRBV7-9
J gene: TRBJ1-4
D gene: TRBD1
clone size: -

CDR3 protein: CATSRVYGAQDTF
CDR3 DNA: TGTGCCACCAGCAGAGTTTACGGTGCACAGGACACCTTC
V gene: TRBV15
J gene: TRBJ1-2
D gene: -
clone size: -

CDR3 protein: CASSSGQELDTQYF
CDR3 DNA: TGCGCCAGCAGCTCCGGACAAGAACTAGATACGCAGTATTTT
V gene: TRBV5-1
J gene: TRBJ2-3
D gene: -
clone size: once

CDR3 protein: CASAKPQGITEAFF
CDR3 DNA: TGTGCCAGCGCCAAACCTCAGGGGATAACTGAAGCTTTCTTT
V gene: TRBV27
J gene: TRBJ1-1
D gene: -
clone size: -

CDR3 protein: CASSPRAVDSGANVLTF
CDR3 DNA: TGTGCCAGCTCACCACGGGCCGTCGACTCTGGGGCCAACGTCCTGACTTTC
V gene: TRBV18
J gene: TRBJ2-6
D gene: -
clone size: -

CDR3 protein: CASLRDRDSNQPQHF
CDR3 DNA: TGTGCCAGCCTCCGGGACAGGGATAGCAATCAGCCCCAGCATTTT
V gene: TRBV19
J gene: TRBJ1-5
D gene: TRBD1
clone size: few

CDR3 protein: CASSIGTGGDKNIQYF
CDR3 DNA: TGTGCCAGCAGCATAGGGACAGGGGGCGACAAAAACATTCAGTACTTC
V gene: TRBV11-3
J gene: TRBJ2-4
D gene: TRBD1
clone size: -

CDR3 protein: CASSSNPSGGNNEQFF
CDR3 DNA: TGTGCCAGCAGCTCAAACCCTAGCGGGGGTAACAATGAGCAGTTCTTC
V gene: TRBV11-3
J gene: TRBJ2-1
D gene: TRBD2
clone size: -

CDR3 protein: CASSLETRSLQETQYF
CDR3 DNA: TGTGCCAGCAGCTTAGAGACGAGGAGCCTACAAGAGACCCAGTACTTC
V gene: TRBV7-6
J gene: TRBJ2-5
D gene: -
clone size: -

CDR3 protein: CASSLYRLAGGYNEQFF
CDR3 DNA: TGTGCCAGCAGTCTATATAGACTAGCGGGGGGCTACAATGAGCAGTTCTTC
V gene: TRBV28
J gene: TRBJ2-1
D gene: TRBD2
clone size: -

CDR3 protein: CASSLRTTQWDTQYF
CDR3 DNA: TGTGCCAGCAGCCTACGGACTACCCAGTGGGATACGCAGTATTTT
V gene: TRBV5-6
J gene: TRBJ2-3
D gene: -
clone size: -

CDR3 protein: CASSIDRGGYEQFF
CDR3 DNA: TGTGCCAGTAGTATAGACAGGGGTGGATATGAGCAGTTCTTC
V gene: TRBV19
J gene: TRBJ2-1
D gene: -
clone size: -

CDR3 protein: CASSSTPWEGTTGELFF
CDR3 DNA: TGTGCCAGCAGTTCCACCCCCTGGGAGGGGACCACCGGGGAGCTGTTTTTT
V gene: TRBV28
J gene: TRBJ2-2
D gene: TRBD2
clone size: few

CDR3 protein: CATSRERVLTGELFF
CDR3 DNA: TGTGCCACCAGCAGAGAGAGGGTCTTAACCGGGGAGCTGTTTTTT
V gene: TRBV15
J gene: TRBJ2-2
D gene: -
clone size: -

CDR3 protein: CASSRRFKGLAGVSYNEQFF
CDR3 DNA: TGTGCCAGCAGCCGGAGATTCAAGGGACTAGCGGGAGTTTCCTACAATGAGCAGTTCTTC
V gene: TRBV14
J gene: TRBJ2-1
D gene: TRBD2
clone size: -

CDR3 protein: CASSPGDSEGGEAFF
CDR3 DNA: TGTGCCAGCTCACCAGGGGATAGCGAAGGGGGAGAAGCTTTCTTT
V gene: TRBV18
J gene: TRBJ1-1
D gene: -
clone size: -

CDR3 protein: CASSPGRDADTQYF
CDR3 DNA: TGTGCCAGCTCACCGGGCAGAGACGCAGATACGCAGTATTTT
V gene: TRBV18
J gene: TRBJ2-3
D gene: -
clone size: -

CDR3 protein: CASSQVNGKETQYF
CDR3 DNA: TGCGCCAGCAGCCAAGTAAACGGGAAAGAGACCCAGTACTTC
V gene: TRBV4-3
J gene: TRBJ2-5
D gene: -
clone size: -

CDR3 protein: CASSAPWAHEQFF
CDR3 DNA: TGTGCCAGCAGTGCCCCCTGGGCGCATGAGCAGTTCTTC
V gene: TRBV25-1
J gene: TRBJ2-1
D gene: -
clone size: -

CDR3 protein: CASSRGGGETQYF
CDR3 DNA: TGTGCCAGCAGCCGCGGGGGAGGGGAGACCCAGTACTTC
V gene: TRBV7-2
J gene: TRBJ2-5
D gene: TRBD2
clone size: -

CDR3 protein: CASSPGDRGFQPQHF
CDR3 DNA: TGTGCCAGCAGCCCGGGGGACAGGGGGTTTCAGCCCCAGCATTTT
V gene: TRBV27
J gene: TRBJ1-5
D gene: TRBD1
clone size: -

CDR3 protein: CAWKGPNEKLFF
CDR3 DNA: TGTGCCTGGAAGGGGCCTAATGAAAAACTGTTTTTT
V gene: TRBV30
J gene: TRBJ1-4
D gene: -
clone size: few

CDR3 protein: CASSASDRGAGYTF
CDR3 DNA: TGTGCCAGCTCAGCCTCCGACAGGGGTGCTGGCTACACCTTC
V gene: TRBV18
J gene: TRBJ1-2
D gene: TRBD1
clone size: -

CDR3 protein: CASSPDSLSTEAFF
CDR3 DNA: TGTGCCAGCAGTCCGGACAGTCTGAGCACTGAAGCTTTCTTT
V gene: TRBV2
J gene: TRBJ1-1
D gene: -
clone size: -

CDR3 protein: CASSQATDTQYF
CDR3 DNA: TGTGCCAGCAGCCAGGCCACAGATACGCAGTATTTT
V gene: TRBV5-4
J gene: TRBJ2-3
D gene: -
clone size: once